This entry lists 28 T cell receptor beta chains sequenced from one sample in a study of blood T cell repertoires in COVID-19. TCRdb keeps only in-frame clones here, not all; method: immunoSEQ multiplex PCR. The sample lists hundreds of thousands of clones; roughly 85% were seen once. Sequenced material: PBMCs or T cells enriched from blood (not recorded which). These receptors were taken from a woman between 50 and 59 years old who had been exposed to COVID-19.

The V gene is TRBV7-9, the J gene TRBJ2-1; 8 nucleotides line up with TRBD1. The J segment lost 8 bases and the V segment lost 2 bases, leaving 8 bases of the junction unmatched. CDR1 is SEHNR, CDR2 FQNEAQ, per germline (reference sequence). The CDR3 covers 15 residues. CDR3 residues: CASSLNRGLMDEQFF. The CDR3 DNA sequence: TGTGCCAGCAGCTTAAACAGGGGGTTGATGGATGAGCAGTTCTTC.

The V and J genes are TRBV3-1 (or the pseudogene TRBV3-2) and TRBJ2-3; a possible D gene is TRBD1 (5 bases). Germline CDR1 LGHDT, CDR2 YNNKEL (reference sequence). This CDR3 comprises 16 residues. V lost 1 base and J lost 4, with 15 bases in between. The CDR3 spells CASSQGKTGRADTQYF. The DNA of the CDR3 is TGTGCCAGCAGCCAAGGGAAAACAGGTCGGGCAGATACGCAGTATTTT.

This chain joins TRBV3-1 (or the pseudogene TRBV3-2) and TRBJ2-2; 9 bases align to TRBD2. The CDR3 spans 15 residues. Unmatched junction bases numbered 2, after V lost 2 bases and J lost 4 bases. Germline V gene sequence: CDR1 LGHDT, CDR2 YNNKEL (reference sequence). CDR3 loop: CASSQWRGGTGELFF. DNA of the CDR3: TGTGCCAGCAGCCAATGGCGGGGGGGCACCGGGGAGCTGTTTTTT.

The chain has TRBV13 and TRBJ1-2; D gene unclear. V was trimmed by 2 bases and J by 0 bases, leaving 13 bases between them. The V gene's germline CDR1 is PRHDT and CDR2 FYEKMQ (reference sequence). The CDR3 totals 16 residues. The CDR3 protein is CASSLKEGRANYGYTF. Here the CDR3 DNA reads TGTGCCAGCAGCTTAAAGGAGGGTCGAGCTAACTATGGCTACACCTTC.

The CDR3 reads CASSRTAWDTEAFF. The CDR3 nucleotides read TGTGCCAGCAGTCGGACAGCTTGGGACACTGAAGCTTTCTTT. This chain connects TRBV11-1 to TRBJ1-1; D might be TRBD1 (6 bases). With 6 bases removed from V and 3 bases from J, the gap between germline ends came to 14 bases. Germline V gene data show CDR1 as SGHAT and CDR2 as FQDESV (reference sequence). The CDR3 sequence is 14 residues long.

The rearrangement joins TRBV6-5 to TRBJ1-5; tentatively, D is TRBD1 (5 bases). Deletions cut 7 bases from V and 3 bases from J, with 10 bases between. This CDR3 contains 13 residues. Germline V gene data show CDR1 as MNHEY and CDR2 as SVGAGI. CDR3 sequence: CASTGGNNQPQHF. The CDR3 DNA follows: TGTGCCAGCACGGGGGGAAACAATCAGCCCCAGCATTTT.

This clone was observed a few times. The chain combines TRBV6-5 with TRBJ1-5; D remains ambiguous. The CDR3 covers 15 residues. The V gene lost 4 bases and the J gene lost 0 bases, with 10 bases spanning the gap. Germline CDR1 is MNHEY and CDR2 is SVGAGI. CDR3 loop: CASSSSLNSNQPQHF. For the CDR3, the DNA is TGTGCCAGCAGTTCGTCCCTTAATAGCAATCAGCCCCAGCATTTT.

V is TRBV6-5 and J is TRBJ2-7; D might be TRBD1 (5 bases). Per the germline V gene, CDR1 is MNHEY and CDR2 is SVGAGI. V was pared by 4 bases and J by 9 bases, with 13 bases between. The CDR3 is made up of 12 amino acids. CDR3 amino acids: CASSSLKGMQYF. CDR3 sequence (DNA): TGTGCCAGCAGTTCGCTAAAGGGGATGCAGTACTTC.

The CDR3 is CASSEYLSGVSTDTQYF. As DNA, the CDR3 is TGTGCCAGCAGTGAATACTTAAGCGGGGTTAGCACAGATACGCAGTATTTT. The chain uses TRBV25-1 and TRBJ2-3, with 7 bases identical to TRBD2. After removal of 0 bases from V and 0 bases from J, the junction contained 6 bases not matched to a gene. CDR1 and CDR2 (germline): MGHDK, SYGVNS. The length of the CDR3 is 17 residues.

This chain links TRBV5-1 with TRBJ2-3; tentatively, D is TRBD1 (6 bases). V lost 0 bases to trimming and J lost 2 bases, with 10 bases between them. In germline, CDR1 is SGHRS, CDR2 YFSETQ. This CDR3 contains 15 residues. The CDR3 sequence is CASSLEGVDTDTQYF. In DNA, the CDR3 is TGCGCCAGCAGCTTGGAGGGGGTAGACACAGATACGCAGTATTTT. The full variable domain, in which reference TRBV5-1 and TRBJ2-3 provide the parts outside the CDR3, is KAGVTQTPRYLIKTRGQQVTLSCSPISGHRSVSWYQQTPGQGLQFLFEYFSETQRNKGNFPGRFSGRQFSNSRSEMNVSTLELGDSALYLCASSLEGVDTDTQYFGPGTRLTVL.

The chain joins TRBV18 to TRBJ1-3, with D hard to call. The length of the CDR3 is 18 residues. Germline V gene lookup returns CDR1 KGHSH and CDR2 LQKENI. Between the trimmed V and J ends, which lost 3 bases and 0 bases, there was a span of 18 bases. The CDR3 DNA reads TGTGCCAGCTCACCCATTGGCGAGGCCCGGAGCTCTGGAAACACCATATATTTT. Protein: CASSPIGEARSSGNTIYF.

The chain joins TRBV3-1 (or the pseudogene TRBV3-2) to TRBJ1-1; no reliable D call. V shed 1 base and J shed 5 bases, with 8 bases lying between them. The CDR3 consists of 13 residues. Germline CDR1 is LGHDT and CDR2 is YNNKEL (reference sequence). DNA for the CDR3: TGTGCCAGCAGCCAAGGTTTGCGTACTGAAGCTTTCTTT. Translating gives CASSQGLRTEAFF.

The rearrangement uses TRBV29-1 and TRBJ2-7; a possible D gene is TRBD2 (6 bases). CDR1 and CDR2 (germline): SQVTM, ANQGSEA. This CDR3 contains 13 residues. Trimming left V 3 bases short and J 7 bases short, with 16 bases between. The CDR3 reads CSVDLRLGGEQYF. DNA for the CDR3: TGCAGCGTTGACCTCCGACTAGGCGGGGAGCAGTACTTC.

The genes are TRBV7-2 and TRBJ2-7; the match to TRBD1 covers 9 bases. V lost 3 bases and J lost 8; bases outside the gene matches: 5. This CDR3 has 13 residues. Germline V gives CDR1 SGHTA, CDR2 FQGNSA. CDR3 residues: CASSFLGQGKQYF. DNA of the CDR3: TGTGCCAGCAGCTTCTTAGGACAGGGGAAGCAGTACTTC.

The chain is built from TRBV13 and TRBJ1-1; D unclear. Germline V gene data show CDR1 as PRHDT and CDR2 as FYEKMQ (reference sequence). The CDR3 sequence is 16 residues long. V was pared by 2 bases and J by 0 bases, with 13 bases between. The CDR3 protein is CASSLYRPGMNTEAFF. DNA of the CDR3: TGTGCCAGCAGCTTATATCGCCCAGGCATGAACACTGAAGCTTTCTTT.

This CDR3 is CASSQQGHQGGNTIYF. The CDR3 DNA is TGTGCCAGCAGCCAACAGGGGCACCAAGGGGGAAACACCATATATTTT. V gene TRBV13 combines with J gene TRBJ1-3, with 7 bases that match TRBD1. Germline V gene lookup returns CDR1 PRHDT and CDR2 FYEKMQ (reference sequence). J was trimmed by 4 bases and V by 5 bases; bases with no gene match: 11. The CDR3 extends over 16 amino acids.

The chain joins TRBV9 to TRBJ1-1; no clear D. In germline, CDR1 is SGDLS, CDR2 YYNGEE. V was pared by 1 base and J by 0 bases, with 7 bases between. CDR3 length equals 14 residues. CDR3 coding DNA: TGTGCCAGCAGCGTAAAACCTATGAACACTGAAGCTTTCTTT. It specifies CASSVKPMNTEAFF.

This chain connects TRBV20-1 to TRBJ1-1, with D possibly being TRBD1 (6 bases). Trimming took 3 bases from V and 4 from J, leaving 15 bases between them. Germline CDR1 reads DFQATT; CDR2 reads SNEGSKA (reference sequence). The CDR3 is 14 residues long. The CDR3 reads CSASNTLRGTEAFF. The CDR3, as DNA: TGCAGTGCTAGTAATACCCTCAGGGGCACTGAAGCTTTCTTT.

V usage is TRBV5-1 and J usage is TRBJ2-3, with no clear D. CDR3 length: 14 amino acids. The V gene's germline CDR1 is SGHRS and CDR2 YFSETQ. V lost 3 bases, J lost 2 bases, and 10 bases lay in between. The CDR3 region is CASSSPPNTDTQYF. The CDR3 DNA sequence: TGCGCCAGCAGCTCCCCCCCAAACACAGATACGCAGTATTTT.

The rearrangement uses TRBV29-1 and TRBJ1-2, with D perhaps TRBD1 (5 bases). Germline values: CDR1 SQVTM, CDR2 ANQGSEA. The CDR3 is 13 amino acids. Trimming took 4 bases from V and 2 from J, leaving 11 bases between them. The CDR3 loop reads CSVAGNFNYGYTF. For the CDR3, the DNA is TGCAGCGTTGCAGGGAACTTCAACTATGGCTACACCTTC. The complete variable domain, with remaining parts taken from reference TRBV29-1 and TRBJ1-2, reads SAVISQKPSRDICQRGTSLTIQCQVDSQVTMMFWYRQQPGQSLTLIATANQGSEATYESGFVIDKFPISRPNLTFSTLTVSNMSPEDSSIYLCSVAGNFNYGYTFGSGTRLTVV.

The chain combines TRBV6-1 with TRBJ1-1; D is undetermined. The CDR3 sequence is 13 residues long. Germline V gene sequence: CDR1 MNHNS, CDR2 SASEGT. The germline V and J ends were trimmed by 2 bases and 1 base, with 5 bases remaining between them. The chain's CDR3 is CASSEQSNTEAFF. The CDR3 bases are TGTGCCAGCAGTGAACAGTCGAACACTGAAGCTTTCTTT.

This clone was detected many times. In nucleotides, the CDR3 is TGTGCCAGCAGTCGGACAGGCGAGCAGTACTTC. This sequence encodes CASSRTGEQYF. V is TRBV12-3 or TRBV12-4 and J is TRBJ2-7; 7 positions match TRBD1. Unmatched junction bases numbered 1, after V lost 5 bases and J lost 6 bases. The CDR3 is 11 residues long.

V is TRBV6-5 and J is TRBJ1-6; 8 bases map to TRBD1. Per germline, CDR1 MNHEY and CDR2 SVGAGI. The CDR3 length is 15 residues. V shed 6 bases and J 9 bases; nucleotides not matched to a gene: 10. The DNA for the CDR3 is TGTGCCAGCAGGGCCGACAGGGGTCGGGGTTCACCCCTCCACTTT. Protein product: CASRADRGRGSPLHF.

The chain employs TRBV11-2 and TRBJ2-7, with D uncertain. The CDR3 is made up of 13 amino acids. Trimming left V 1 base short and J 2 bases short, with 6 bases between. Per the germline V gene, CDR1 is SGHAT and CDR2 is FQNNGV. In DNA, the CDR3 is TGTGCCAGCAGCTTAGCCAGAACCTACGAGCAGTACTTC. This gives the protein CASSLARTYEQYF. Full variable domain (outside the CDR3, taken from reference TRBV11-2 and TRBJ2-7): EAGVAQSPRYKIIEKRQSVAFWCNPISGHATLYWYQQILGQGPKLLIQFQNNGVVDDSQLPKDRFSAERLKGVDSTLKIQPAKLEDSAVYLCASSLARTYEQYFGPGTRLTVT.

J is TRBJ1-2 and V is TRBV6-5, with a possible D match to TRBD1 (6 bases). This CDR3 contains 12 residues. Between the trimmed V and J ends, which lost 2 bases and 8 bases, there was a span of 9 bases. Germline CDR1 MNHEY, CDR2 SVGAGI. Here the CDR3 reads CASSYQGLGYTF. The DNA for the CDR3 is TGTGCCAGCAGTTACCAGGGGTTAGGCTACACCTTC.

In DNA form, the CDR3 reads TGTGCCAGTAACTTCGGGCAGGGGGGTCAAGAGACCCAGTACTTC. Protein product: CASNFGQGGQETQYF. J is TRBJ2-5 and V is TRBV19; D may be TRBD1 (7 bases). The germline gives CDR1 LNHDA, CDR2 SQIVND (reference sequence). Trimming took off 7 bases at V and 2 bases at J, with 17 bases between the two ends. The CDR3 is 15 residues long. The full variable domain, completed using reference TRBV19 and TRBJ2-5, is DGGITQSPKYLFRKEGQNVTLSCEQNLNHDAMYWYRQDPGQGLRLIYYSQIVNDFQKGDIAEGYSVSREKKESFPLTVTSAQKNPTAFYLCASNFGQGGQETQYFGPGTRLLVL.

V and J are TRBV12-3 or TRBV12-4 and TRBJ1-1, with TRBD1 matching 8 bases. After removal of 8 bases from V and 4 bases from J, the junction contained 6 bases not matched to a gene. This CDR3 is built from 13 residues. In DNA form, the CDR3 reads TGTGCCAGCGGACAGGGAAAGGGCACTGAAGCTTTCTTT. It encodes CASGQGKGTEAFF.

The V call is TRBV19, the J call TRBJ1-3, with a tentative D call TRBD1 (5 bases). The CDR3 totals 15 residues. Trimming left V 0 bases short and J 4 bases short, with 10 bases between. The germline gives CDR1 LNHDA, CDR2 SQIVND (reference sequence). CDR3 sequence: CASSIDGTHGNTIYF. Written as DNA, the CDR3 is TGTGCCAGTAGTATAGACGGGACTCACGGAAACACCATATATTTT.